Listed here are 20 T cell receptor beta chains from one sample, sequenced in a study of blood T cell repertoires in COVID-19. Using immunoSEQ multiplex PCR, the repertoire was profiled, and TCRdb retains in-frame clones only, with some absent. This table holds about 40,000 clones, approximately 82% found once. Sample: peripheral blood. These TCRs come from a woman aged 70-85 years with acute or convalescent COVID-19.

The V gene is TRBV7-2, the J gene TRBJ2-3, with TRBD2 matching over 11 bases. With V trimmed by 3 bases and J by 1 base, 3 bases remained unmatched. The germline CDR1 and CDR2 sequences are SGHTA and FQGNSA. There are 16 residues in the CDR3. CDR3 nucleotides: TGTGCCAGCAGCTTTAGCGGGAGGGGCCGCACAGATACGCAGTATTTT. Amino acid sequence: CASSFSGRGRTDTQYF.

The chain joins TRBV9 to TRBJ2-5; 9 nucleotides align to TRBD2. CDR3 length: 14 residues. Trimming took 0 bases from V and 9 from J; bases not matched to a gene: 6. Germline CDR1 reads SGDLS; CDR2 reads YYNGEE. In DNA, the CDR3 is TGTGCCAGCAGCGTAGGTAGCGGGAGTATGTCCCAGTACTTC. As protein: CASSVGSGSMSQYF.

This clone was found once. The chain uses TRBV19 and TRBJ2-2, with D unresolved. CDR3 length equals 14 residues. V lost 7 bases to trimming and J lost 4 bases, with 13 bases between them. The germline CDR1 and CDR2 sequences are LNHDA and SQIVND (reference sequence). The CDR3 is CASKVNRFTGELFF. The CDR3 nucleotides read TGTGCCAGTAAGGTAAACAGATTCACCGGGGAGCTGTTTTTT.

The CDR3 DNA reads as TGTGCCAGCAGCTTAGCGCGGCAGATCAATGAAAAACTGTTTTTT. Translating gives CASSLARQINEKLFF. The rearrangement joins TRBV7-9 to TRBJ1-4, with D unclear. Germline CDR1 reads SEHNR; CDR2 reads FQNEAQ (reference sequence). V was cut by 0 bases and J by 5 bases, with 10 bases left in between. The CDR3 consists of 15 residues.

This clone appeared a few times. This chain uses TRBV5-4 with TRBJ1-1; 7 positions agree with TRBD1. The CDR3 has 16 residues. CDR1 and CDR2 from the germline V gene are SGHNT and YYREEE (reference sequence). J lost 2 bases, V lost 6 bases, and 13 bases had no gene match. CDR3 sequence (DNA): TGTGCCAGCACCATATGGGACAGCCGAGGAAACACTGAAGCTTTCTTT. This codes for CASTIWDSRGNTEAFF. The whole variable domain, remainder taken from reference TRBV5-4 and TRBJ1-1, is ETGVTQSPTHLIKTRGQQVTLRCSSQSGHNTVSWYQQALGQGPQFIFQYYREEENGRGNFPPRFSGLQFPNYSSELNVNALELDDSALYLCASTIWDSRGNTEAFFGQGTRLTVV.

V and J are TRBV5-1 and TRBJ2-5; 11 bases are a match to TRBD2. The length of the CDR3 is 14 residues. Germline-derived CDR1 and CDR2 are SGHRS and YFSETQ. The ends lost 2 bases at V and 3 bases at J; junction bases unmatched: 0. The CDR3 DNA follows: TGCGCCAGCAGCTTACTAGCGGGGGAAGAGACCCAGTACTTC. Translation gives CASSLLAGEETQYF.

This CDR3 is CASSEALGSRETQYF. The CDR3, as DNA: TGTGCCAGCAGTGAAGCGCTGGGTAGCCGGGAGACCCAGTACTTC. V usage is TRBV2 and J usage is TRBJ2-5; no definite D call. The CDR3 is made up of 15 amino acids. Between the trimmed V and J ends, which lost 0 bases and 5 bases, there was a span of 13 bases. Germline assignment: CDR1 SNHLY and CDR2 FYNNEI.

The V call is TRBV7-2, the J call TRBJ2-7, with 8 nucleotides matching TRBD2. CDR3 length: 15 amino acids. The germline V gene encodes CDR1 SGHTA and CDR2 FQGNSA. Trimming took 5 bases from V and 3 from J; bases not matched to a gene: 9. The CDR3 region is CASSTGGGPDYEQYF. The CDR3 region has the DNA TGTGCCAGCAGCACCGGGGGGGGTCCCGACTACGAGCAGTACTTC.

The rearrangement uses TRBV20-1 and TRBJ2-7; a weak D match, TRBD1 (6 bases). This CDR3 is 11 amino acids long. Deletions cut 5 bases from V and 3 bases from J, with 8 bases between. Germline CDR1 DFQATT, CDR2 SNEGSKA (reference sequence). The CDR3 region is CSALTGYEQYF. The CDR3 DNA is TGCAGTGCTTTGACAGGCTACGAGCAGTACTTC.

V usage is TRBV27 and J usage is TRBJ2-3; the match to TRBD1 covers 10 bases. Trimming at V came to 6 bases and at J to 3 bases, leaving 6 bases not matched to a gene. CDR1 and CDR2 (germline): MNHEY, SMNVEV (reference sequence). This CDR3 has 15 residues. In DNA, the CDR3 is TGTGCCAGCAGAACAGGACAGGGGGGGACAGATACGCAGTATTTT. Translation gives CASRTGQGGTDTQYF.

A few counts support this clone. The genes are TRBV4-1 and TRBJ2-7, with D hard to call. Germline lookup yields CDR1 MGHRA and CDR2 YSYEKL. CDR3 length: 15 amino acids. With 0 bases removed from V and 0 bases from J, the gap between germline ends came to 9 bases. The CDR3 loop is CASSQEVKSSYEQYF. In DNA form, the CDR3 reads TGCGCCAGCAGCCAAGAAGTAAAGAGCTCCTACGAGCAGTACTTC.

The rearrangement links TRBV5-1 to TRBJ2-5, with 7 bases matching TRBD2. This CDR3 has 14 residues. The germline V gene encodes CDR1 SGHRS and CDR2 YFSETQ. J gave up 3 bases and V 0 bases, and 2 bases lay outside the gene matches. This CDR3 is CASSLEREEETQYF. The DNA for the CDR3 is TGCGCCAGCAGCTTGGAACGGGAGGAAGAGACCCAGTACTTC.

There are a few counts of this clone. The V call is TRBV19, the J call TRBJ2-2; possibly TRBD2 for D (5 bases). The CDR3 has 15 residues. V was trimmed by 7 bases and J by 5 bases, leaving 17 bases between them. From germline, CDR1 is LNHDA and CDR2 SQIVND (reference sequence). This CDR3 is CASTLGNSVTGELFF. CDR3 nucleotide sequence: TGTGCCAGTACACTCGGGAACAGCGTGACCGGGGAGCTGTTTTTT.

The chain uses TRBV2 and TRBJ1-5; D is perhaps TRBD1 (6 bases). This CDR3 comprises 15 residues. The V and J ends lost 4 bases and 0 bases respectively, with 10 bases between them. The germline gives CDR1 SNHLY, CDR2 FYNNEI. In DNA, the CDR3 is TGTGCCAGCAGTGGGCAGGGGCTTAGCAATCAGCCCCAGCATTTT. This sequence encodes CASSGQGLSNQPQHF. The whole variable domain, filled in from reference TRBV2 and TRBJ1-5, reads EPEVTQTPSHQVTQMGQEVILRCVPISNHLYFYWYRQILGQKVEFLVSFYNNEISEKSEIFDDQFSVERPDGSNFTLKIRSTKLEDSAMYFCASSGQGLSNQPQHFGDGTRLSIL.

The chain has TRBV3-1 (or the pseudogene TRBV3-2) and TRBJ1-1, with no clear D. Germline V gene lookup returns CDR1 LGHDT and CDR2 YNNKEL (reference sequence). The CDR3 extends over 14 amino acids. V lost 4 bases, J lost 5 bases, and 14 bases lay in between. The CDR3 coding sequence is TGTGCCAGCAGCCGAAAAAGAGGTAGGACTGAAGCTTTCTTT. The encoded protein is CASSRKRGRTEAFF.

This chain joins TRBV9 and TRBJ2-5; 9 positions agree with TRBD2. CDR3 length equals 15 residues. V was clipped by 2 bases and J by 5 bases; unmatched bases: 7. Germline assignment: CDR1 SGDLS and CDR2 YYNGEE. The CDR3 loop reads CASSVSGRTGETQYF. CDR3 nucleotide sequence: TGTGCCAGCAGCGTTAGCGGGAGAACCGGGGAGACCCAGTACTTC.

The V call is TRBV28, the J call TRBJ1-3; D is perhaps TRBD1 (5 bases). CDR1 is MDHEN and CDR2 is SYDVKM in the germline V gene. Trimming shortened V by 6 bases and J by 6 bases, and 21 bases separated the two germline ends. This CDR3 contains 16 residues. CDR3 DNA: TGTGCCAGCAGGCCCGGGGGGGTCCCGCGGGAAAACACCATATATTTT. This gives the protein CASRPGGVPRENTIYF.

This clone was seen only once. The CDR3 nucleotides are TGTGCCAGCAGTCCTACAGGGATAGCCAAAAACATTCAGTACTTC. It specifies CASSPTGIAKNIQYF. The genes are TRBV5-8 and TRBJ2-4; perhaps TRBD1 as D (6 bases). The CDR3 sequence is 15 residues long. Germline loops: CDR1 SGHTS, CDR2 YDEGEE. The V and J ends lost 5 bases and 0 bases respectively, with 12 bases between them.

J is TRBJ1-4 and V is TRBV18, with TRBD1 identical over 8 bases. The germline gives CDR1 KGHSH, CDR2 LQKENI. The CDR3 contains 14 residues. Trimming cost V 2 bases and J 4 bases; bases outside gene matches: 0. CDR3 sequence: CASSPGQGNEKLFF. CDR3 DNA: TGTGCCAGCTCACCAGGACAGGGTAATGAAAAACTGTTTTTT.

This clone was seen a handful of times. The chain carries TRBV6-5 and TRBJ1-4; D remains ambiguous. With 7 bases removed from V and 6 bases from J, the gap between germline ends came to 12 bases. The CDR3 contains 13 residues. CDR1 is MNHEY and CDR2 is SVGAGI in the germline V gene. The CDR3 coding sequence is TGTGCCAGCACTTCTGTCCTCGATGAAAAACTGTTTTTT. Amino acid sequence: CASTSVLDEKLFF.